The 17 T cell receptor beta chains listed next were all sequenced from one sample in a study of shared clonotypes between healthy human individuals. Clones were read by immunoSEQ multiplex PCR, and TCRdb kept only the in-frame ones, dropping some. Of a few hundred thousand clones in the sample, roughly three quarters were seen once. Input material: PBMCs. Receptors originate from a woman aged 40-49 years in good health. Some clones in this sample may be carry-over from other donors' samples.

The table lists this clone with a count of one. The chain couples TRBV7-9 to TRBJ1-5, with 8 positions matching TRBD1. V lost 5 bases, J lost 4 bases, and 10 bases stayed unmatched. Germline V gives CDR1 SEHNR, CDR2 FQNEAQ (reference sequence). This CDR3 has 16 amino acids. The chain's CDR3 is CASSTGQGAQNQPQHF. The CDR3 DNA reads as TGTGCCAGCAGCACCGGACAGGGCGCCCAGAATCAGCCCCAGCATTTT.

The gene calls are TRBV14 and TRBJ2-1; the D is unclear. The CDR3 is 15 residues long. V was clipped by 5 bases and J by 0 bases, with 11 bases between them. Germline CDR1 and CDR2: SGHDN and FVKESK. The CDR3 DNA sequence: TGTGCCAGCAGCGCCCGGGTCAGCTCCTACAATGAGCAGTTCTTC. Amino acid sequence: CASSARVSSYNEQFF. Complete variable domain (other parts from reference TRBV14 and TRBJ2-1): EAGVTQFPSHSVIEKGQTVTLRCDPISGHDNLYWYRRVMGKEIKFLLHFVKESKQDESGMPNNRFLAERTGGTYSTLKVQPAELEDSGVYFCASSARVSSYNEQFFGPGTRLTVL.

This sequence joins TRBV7-2 and TRBJ2-1; 13 bases are shared with TRBD2. CDR1 is SGHTA and CDR2 is FQGNSA in the germline V gene. The CDR3 sequence is 14 residues long. V gave up 3 bases and J gave up 10 bases; unmatched junction bases: 3. The CDR3 DNA is TGTGCCAGCAGCTTCCGGACTAGCGGGAGAGAGCAGTTCTTC. Translating gives CASSFRTSGREQFF.

J is TRBJ2-3 and V is TRBV7-2; no clear D. The CDR3 is made up of 13 amino acids. Germline V gene data show CDR1 as SGHTA and CDR2 as FQGNSA. Trimming cost V 5 bases and J 7 bases, with 13 bases left between them. CDR3 amino acids: CASSPYPSNTQYF. DNA for the CDR3: TGTGCCAGCAGCCCCTACCCGTCAAATACGCAGTATTTT.

The rearrangement uses TRBV30 and TRBJ2-5; 10 bases match TRBD2. In germline, CDR1 is GTSNPN, CDR2 SVGIG (reference sequence). The CDR3 loop spans 14 amino acids. The V gene end was trimmed by 5 bases and the J gene end by 2 bases; junction bases not matched to a gene: 5. The CDR3 protein is CAWASGRGQETQYF. CDR3 nucleotides: TGTGCCTGGGCCAGCGGGAGGGGTCAAGAGACCCAGTACTTC.

The rearrangement joins TRBV7-9 to TRBJ2-7; 8 nucleotides align to TRBD1. This CDR3 contains 14 residues. V dropped 7 bases and J dropped 5; count of bases not matched to a gene: 10. The germline V gene encodes CDR1 SEHNR and CDR2 FQNEAQ (reference sequence). The CDR3 spells CASTLQGALNEQYF. Written as DNA, the CDR3 is TGTGCCAGCACCCTCCAGGGGGCTCTCAACGAGCAGTACTTC.

CDR3 bases: TGCAGTGCTATGACCTACAATGAGCAGTTCTTC. Protein sequence: CSAMTYNEQFF. J is TRBJ2-1 and V is TRBV20-1; unclear D gene. CDR3 length: 11 residues. Germline CDR1 is DFQATT and CDR2 is SNEGSKA (reference sequence). V lost 4 bases and J lost 2, with 3 bases in between.

This clone was recorded only once. The chain recombines TRBV7-6 with TRBJ2-2; 14 nucleotides line up with TRBD2. The germline CDR1 and CDR2 sequences are SGHVS and FNYEAQ. V lost 3 bases to trimming and J lost 6 bases; unmatched junction nucleotides: 0. CDR3 length: 15 amino acids. CDR3 bases: TGTGCCAGCAGCTTGGGACTAGCGGGGGCCGGGGAGCTGTTTTTT. It encodes CASSLGLAGAGELFF.

As to this clone: An end of the junction does not agree with germline; a read error may underlie this. J is TRBJ2-1 and V is TRBV7-7; D gene ambiguous. The CDR3 has 13 residues. Germline-derived CDR1 and CDR2 are SSHAT and FNYEAQ (reference sequence). CDR3 sequence: CASSPYSGQEQFF. DNA of the CDR3: TGTGCTAGCAGCCCCTATTCCGGCCAGGAGCAGTTCTTC.

Only one count was recorded for this clone. The V and J genes are TRBV6-5 and TRBJ2-7; D remains ambiguous. The CDR3 spans 14 residues. Germline V gene sequence: CDR1 MNHEY, CDR2 SVGAGI. Trimming pared 4 bases from V and 0 bases from J, leaving 10 bases between. The CDR3 loop reads CASSFDLSSYEQYF. The CDR3 nucleotides are TGTGCCAGCAGTTTTGACTTGAGCTCCTACGAGCAGTACTTC.

This clone was recorded many times. The chain combines TRBV15 with TRBJ2-5, with D maybe TRBD2 (6 bases). V was cut by 6 bases and J by 5 bases, with 28 bases left in between. The CDR3 has 18 amino acids. CDR1 is LNHNV and CDR2 is YYDKDF in the germline V gene (reference sequence). This CDR3 is CATSPRGGGGAFRETQYF. DNA of the CDR3: TGTGCCACCAGTCCACGGGGAGGTGGCGGGGCCTTCAGGGAGACCCAGTACTTC.

The chain has TRBV6-5 and TRBJ1-5; the D is unclear. With 0 bases removed from V and 3 bases from J, the gap between germline ends came to 9 bases. This CDR3 spans 15 amino acids. Germline V gene lookup returns CDR1 MNHEY and CDR2 SVGAGI. CDR3 sequence reads: CASSYSSANNQPQHF. The CDR3 nucleotides read TGTGCCAGCAGTTACTCGTCGGCAAACAATCAGCCCCAGCATTTT.

This chain joins TRBV5-1 and TRBJ2-3; D ambiguous. V lost 0 bases and J lost 5, with 10 bases in between. This CDR3 region has 14 residues. Germline CDR1 is SGHRS and CDR2 is YFSETQ. This chain's CDR3 is CASSLALTLDTQYF. The CDR3 DNA is TGCGCCAGCAGCTTGGCCCTGACCCTAGATACGCAGTATTTT.

About this clone: A far bigger clonotype differs at one base, so this is likely a read error. This specimen includes other DNA sequences encoding the same CDR3. This sequence joins TRBV30 and TRBJ2-5; D remains unclear. The CDR3 covers 13 residues. The germline V and J ends were trimmed by 2 bases and 1 base, with 8 bases remaining between them. Germline loops: CDR1 GTSNPN, CDR2 SVGIG (reference sequence). The CDR3 sequence: CAWSYSAQETQYF. CDR3 nucleotides: TGTGCCTGGAGTTACAGCGCCCAAGAGACCCAGTACTTC.

The rearrangement joins TRBV2 to TRBJ1-5; D uncertain. The CDR3 spans 14 residues. The V and J ends lost 4 bases and 5 bases respectively, with 12 bases between them. Germline CDR1 SNHLY, CDR2 FYNNEI. The CDR3 bases are TGTGCCAGCAGTGGTGGTAATGGCGATCAGCCCCAGCATTTT. Its translation: CASSGGNGDQPQHF.

The count of this clone is one. This chain links TRBV27 with TRBJ2-1, with 9 nucleotides matching TRBD1. The CDR3 covers 15 residues. The V gene's germline CDR1 is MNHEY and CDR2 SMNVEV (reference sequence). The V segment lost 5 bases and the J segment 6 bases; nucleotides outside the gene matches: 8. CDR3 sequence: CASSPTGQGFNEQFF. In DNA form, the CDR3 reads TGTGCCAGCAGTCCAACCGGACAGGGGTTCAATGAGCAGTTCTTC.

As regards this clone: This may stem from a read error, because a much larger clone lies one nucleotide away. The chain has TRBV4-2 and TRBJ2-1; maybe TRBD2 (5 bases). Trimming removed 0 bases from V and 6 bases from J, with 15 bases in between. Germline CDR1 is LGHNA and CDR2 is YNFKEQ. There are 16 residues in the CDR3. This CDR3 is CASSQDMGWELNEQFF. In DNA form, the CDR3 reads TGTGCCAGCAGCCAAGATATGGGGTGGGAGCTCAATGAGCAGTTCTTC.